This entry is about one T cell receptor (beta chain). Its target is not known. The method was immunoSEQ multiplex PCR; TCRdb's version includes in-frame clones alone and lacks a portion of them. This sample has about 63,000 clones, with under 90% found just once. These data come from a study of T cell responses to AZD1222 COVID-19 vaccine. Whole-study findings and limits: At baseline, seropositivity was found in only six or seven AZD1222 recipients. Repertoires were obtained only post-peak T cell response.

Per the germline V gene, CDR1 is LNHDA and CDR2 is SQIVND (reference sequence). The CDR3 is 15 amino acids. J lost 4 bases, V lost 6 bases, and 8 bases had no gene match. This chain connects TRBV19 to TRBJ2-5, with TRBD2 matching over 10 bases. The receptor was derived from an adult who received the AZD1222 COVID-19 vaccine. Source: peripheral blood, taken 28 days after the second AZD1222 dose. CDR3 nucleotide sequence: TGTGCCAGTAGGACCCAGCGGGGGGGCATAGAGACCCAGTACTTC. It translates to CASRTQRGGIETQYF.